This entry is about one TCR beta chain. The target antigen is unknown. CDR1 and CDR2 from the germline V gene are SEHNR and FQNEAQ (reference sequence). V was cut by 1 base and J by 2 bases, with 12 bases left in between. This CDR3 contains 15 residues. CD45RO negativity and positive selection for CCR7 defined naive CD8 cells, a population that excluded terminally differentiated effector memory CD45RA+ cells. The repertoire was sequenced with immunoSEQ multiplex PCR; TCRdb's copy has only in-frame clones and lacks some. The sample gives roughly 2,000,000 clones, about 93% of which show up once; roughly 1.7% is in the top ten. This specimen belongs to a study of shared clonotypes between healthy human individuals. As for the study in general: Used for every donor were three CD4 naive, three CD4 memory, two CD8 naive and one CD8 memory plate.

Findings of the study overall: In a handful of donors, around 5% of naive CD4 clonotypes appeared in common.

V gene TRBV7-9 combines with J gene TRBJ2-7; D remains unclear. Sequences were obtained from naive CD8+ T cells from PBMCs. The clonotype comes from a man aged 18-30 years in good health. Some clones in this sample may be carry-over from other donors' samples. The CDR3 protein is CASSLGITSTYEQYF. As DNA, the CDR3 is TGTGCCAGCAGCTTAGGGATTACCAGTACCTACGAGCAGTACTTC.